This T cell receptor beta chain is drawn from a study of blood T cell repertoires in COVID-19. Whole-study context: Nucleic acid was either cDNA or gDNA, and it came from T cells, B-cell-depleted T cells, or PBMCs.

In the source study's methods: Nucleated cell counts were estimated from reference gene primer amplification. Using immunoSEQ multiplex PCR, the repertoire was profiled, and TCRdb retains in-frame clones only, with some absent. The V and J calls and clone size are taken from that table; D and trimming were inferred from the DNA. The data show about 87,000 clones, roughly 76% seen once. Between the trimmed V and J ends, which lost 8 bases and 4 bases, there was a span of 18 bases. The CDR3 runs to 15 residues. The germline V gene encodes CDR1 LNHDA and CDR2 SQIVND (reference sequence). Sequenced: peripheral blood. The TCR sequence derives from a woman between 45 and 60 years old with acute or convalescent COVID-19. This chain links TRBV19 with TRBJ1-3; weak D call: TRBD1 (6 bases). The CDR3 DNA reads as TGTGCCAGTCTCAGATTCACAGGGCCCGGAAACACCATATATTTT. Protein: CASLRFTGPGNTIYF.